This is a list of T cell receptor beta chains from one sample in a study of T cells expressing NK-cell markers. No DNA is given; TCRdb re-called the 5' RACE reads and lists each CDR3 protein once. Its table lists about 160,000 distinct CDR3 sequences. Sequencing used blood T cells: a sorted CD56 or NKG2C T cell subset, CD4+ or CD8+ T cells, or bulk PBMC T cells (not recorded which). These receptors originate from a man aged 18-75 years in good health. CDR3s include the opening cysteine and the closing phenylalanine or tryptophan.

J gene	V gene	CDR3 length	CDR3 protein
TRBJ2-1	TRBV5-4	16	CASSERGAPLDNEQFF
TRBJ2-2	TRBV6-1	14	CASEGGSSTGELFF
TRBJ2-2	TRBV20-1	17	CSTKRSPLERVTGELFF
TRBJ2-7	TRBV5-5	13	CASSFDRVWEQYF
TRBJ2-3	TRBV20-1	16	CSARGLAAISTDTQYF
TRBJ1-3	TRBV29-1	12	CSVQGLENTIYF
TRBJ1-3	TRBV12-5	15	CASGSKMGEGNTIYF
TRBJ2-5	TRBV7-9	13	CASGGTNQETQYF
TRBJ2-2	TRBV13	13	CASMGQNTGELFF
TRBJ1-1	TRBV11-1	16	CASSSDRPQGRTEAFF
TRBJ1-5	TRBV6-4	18	CASSEGLVRANSNQPQHF
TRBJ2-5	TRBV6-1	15	CASSESPGYQETQYF
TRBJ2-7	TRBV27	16	CASSFSGGVFYYEQYF
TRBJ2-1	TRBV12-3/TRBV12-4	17	CASSFVLRDSDYNEQFF